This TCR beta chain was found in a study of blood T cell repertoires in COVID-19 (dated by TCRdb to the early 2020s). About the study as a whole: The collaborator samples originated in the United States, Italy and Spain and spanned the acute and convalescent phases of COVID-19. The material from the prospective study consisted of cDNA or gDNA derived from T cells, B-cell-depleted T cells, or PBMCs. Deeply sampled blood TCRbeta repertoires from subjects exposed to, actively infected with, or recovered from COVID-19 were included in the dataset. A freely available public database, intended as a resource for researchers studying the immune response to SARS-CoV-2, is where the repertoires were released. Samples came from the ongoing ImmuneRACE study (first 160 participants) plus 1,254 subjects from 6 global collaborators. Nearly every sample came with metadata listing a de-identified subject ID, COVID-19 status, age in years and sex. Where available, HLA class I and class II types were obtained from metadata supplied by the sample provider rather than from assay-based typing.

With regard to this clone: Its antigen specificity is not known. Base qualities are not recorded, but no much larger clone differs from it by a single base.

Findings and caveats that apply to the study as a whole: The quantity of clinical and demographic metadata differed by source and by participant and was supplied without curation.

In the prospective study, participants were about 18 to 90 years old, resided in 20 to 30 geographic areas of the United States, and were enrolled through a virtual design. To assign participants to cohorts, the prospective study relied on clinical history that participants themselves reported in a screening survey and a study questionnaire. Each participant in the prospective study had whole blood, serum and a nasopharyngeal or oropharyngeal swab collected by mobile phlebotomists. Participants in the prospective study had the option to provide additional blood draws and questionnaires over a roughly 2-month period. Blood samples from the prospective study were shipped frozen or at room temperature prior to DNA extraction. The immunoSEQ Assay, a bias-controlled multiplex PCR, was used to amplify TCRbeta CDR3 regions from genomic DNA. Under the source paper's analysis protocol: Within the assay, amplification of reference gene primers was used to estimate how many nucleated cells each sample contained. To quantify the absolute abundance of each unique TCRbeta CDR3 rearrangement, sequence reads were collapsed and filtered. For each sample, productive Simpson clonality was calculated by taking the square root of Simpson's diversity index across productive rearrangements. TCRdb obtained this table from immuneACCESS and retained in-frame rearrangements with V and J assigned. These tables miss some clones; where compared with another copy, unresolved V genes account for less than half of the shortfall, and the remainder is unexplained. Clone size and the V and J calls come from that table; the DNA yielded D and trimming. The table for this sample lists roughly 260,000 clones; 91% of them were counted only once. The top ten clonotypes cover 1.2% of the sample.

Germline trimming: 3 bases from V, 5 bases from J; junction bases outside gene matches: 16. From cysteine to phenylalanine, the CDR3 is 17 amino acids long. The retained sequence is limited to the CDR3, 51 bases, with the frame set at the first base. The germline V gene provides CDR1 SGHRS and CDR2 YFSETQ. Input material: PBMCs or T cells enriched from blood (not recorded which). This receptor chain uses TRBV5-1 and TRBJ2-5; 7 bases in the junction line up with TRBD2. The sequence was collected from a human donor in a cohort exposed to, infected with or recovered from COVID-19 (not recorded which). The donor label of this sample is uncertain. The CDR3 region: CASSSVGTNLRWETQYF. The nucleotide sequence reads TGCGCCAGCAGCTCGGTGGGGACTAACCTAAGGTGGGAGACCCAGTACTTC.